A selection of T cell receptor beta chains follows, all from one sample in a study of regulatory T cells in long-lasting Graves disease. In TCRdb, the multiplex PCR reads were re-called with MiXCR into one record per CDR3 protein. The table lists more than 650,000 distinct CDR3 sequences, 30% of them singletons, with 40% to 55% in the top ten. Material: peripheral blood mononuclear cells (PBMCs), obtained when the disease was refractory, from a patient treated with antithyroid drugs. The receptors derive from a female donor with Graves disease. Each CDR3 is given with its conserved first and last residue. Each record gives: CDR3 protein, clone size, V gene, J gene. Rows may omit the clone size; those that give it use once, few, many or a size class.

CDR3: CASSDKLYEQYF; size: .; V: TRBV5-1; J: TRBJ2-7
CDR3: CASTRGGNTEAFF; size: many; V: TRBV12-3/TRBV12-4; J: TRBJ1-1
CDR3: CASSPKDRGIIVPYEQYF; size: few; V: TRBV27; J: TRBJ2-7
CDR3: CASSDRVGGDTQYF; size: .; V: TRBV6-1; J: TRBJ2-3
CDR3: CASSYGQHFSYEQYF; size: many; V: TRBV6-5; J: TRBJ2-7
CDR3: CASSLLGAYEQYF; size: .; V: TRBV12-3/TRBV12-4; J: TRBJ2-7
CDR3: CASSDRTGDWSYTF; size: .; V: TRBV28; J: TRBJ1-2
CDR3: CASSLSADPRSPLHF; size: once; V: TRBV7-2; J: TRBJ1-6
CDR3: CAWSTGERGYTF; size: few; V: TRBV30; J: TRBJ1-2
CDR3: CASSQGGHQPQHF; size: few; V: TRBV6-1; J: TRBJ1-5
CDR3: CASSLLGTGGWGETQYF; size: .; V: TRBV7-2; J: TRBJ2-5
CDR3: CASSVGGSDKEQFF; size: few; V: TRBV9; J: TRBJ2-1
CDR3: CASSPGYDRYEQYF; size: .; V: TRBV5-1; J: TRBJ2-7
CDR3: CATSSRSYETQYF; size: .; V: TRBV15; J: TRBJ2-5
CDR3: CASTSDRGDTEAFF; size: few; V: TRBV6-1; J: TRBJ1-1
CDR3: CASSDGEGTPYGYTF; size: few; V: TRBV6-1; J: TRBJ1-2
CDR3: CASNQDRVVEQYF; size: many; V: TRBV6-1; J: TRBJ2-7
CDR3: CASSRPSDRGSYEQYF; size: few; V: TRBV4-1; J: TRBJ2-7
CDR3: CASSQRTGRNSPLHF; size: .; V: TRBV14; J: TRBJ1-6
CDR3: CASTKGQGARGANVLTF; size: many; V: TRBV19; J: TRBJ2-6
CDR3: CASSGWDSQETQYF; size: many; V: TRBV11-1; J: TRBJ2-5
CDR3: CASSSSEGKRIPSTEAFF; size: .; V: TRBV7-9; J: TRBJ1-1
CDR3: CASRPTDRTDNYGYTF; size: many; V: TRBV11-2; J: TRBJ1-2
CDR3: CASSSPGRTNEKLFF; size: .; V: TRBV28; J: TRBJ1-4